This T cell receptor beta chain was sequenced in a study of cytomegalovirus exposure and HLA in healthy donors. The PCR made use of 60 Vbeta and 13 Jbeta primers. TCRdb's table, derived via immunoSEQ multiplex PCR, lists solely in-frame clones and lacks some. This sample has about 130,000 clones; around 85% occur once, and the top ten carry less than 7%. The germline V and J ends were trimmed by 3 bases and 6 bases, with 8 bases remaining between them. There are 12 residues in the CDR3. The V gene's germline CDR1 is SGDLS and CDR2 YYNGEE. As regards this clone: Its antigen remains unknown.

General study results and limits: After further analysis at a later stage, 15,000 to 20,000 TCR beta sequences were associated with HLA alleles at 0.05 false discovery rate. Most observed TCR sequences were rare, whereas some public TCRs were detected in many donors. In a later analysis, TCR beta V- and J-gene trimming showed a link to a missense DCLRE1C variant.

The source is a woman younger than 45 in good health and CMV-seropositive. The V call is TRBV9, the J call TRBJ2-3, with D unclear. What was sequenced was PBMCs. CDR3 amino acids: CASSGVRDTQYF. CDR3 bases: TGTGCCAGCAGCGGAGTCCGGGATACGCAGTATTTT.